These 28 T cell receptor beta chains came from one sample sequenced in a study of cytomegalovirus exposure and HLA in healthy donors. Primers for the PCR totalled 60 Vbeta and 13 Jbeta. Here immunoSEQ multiplex PCR was the method, and the copy in TCRdb shows in-frame clones only, minus some. Among about 160,000 clones listed, about four fifths were seen once. Sequenced input: PBMCs. All receptors come from a man between 25 and 39 years old in good health and CMV-seronegative.

This rearrangement joins TRBV6-6 to TRBJ1-4; tentative D call: TRBD1 (6 bases). CDR3 length: 15 residues. Per the germline V gene, CDR1 is MNHNY and CDR2 is SVGAGI (reference sequence). V gave up 4 bases and J gave up 6 bases, with 15 bases separating them. CDR3: CASSFLRGLDEKLFF. CDR3 coding DNA: TGTGCCAGCAGTTTCTTAAGGGGGTTGGATGAAAAACTGTTTTTT.

This chain links TRBV29-1 with TRBJ1-2; TRBD1 is a possible D gene (5 bases). Trimming shortened V by 2 bases and J by 0 bases, and 7 bases separated the two germline ends. Germline lookup yields CDR1 SQVTM and CDR2 ANQGSEA. There are 13 residues in the CDR3. The CDR3 loop is CSVERGTNYGYTF. CDR3 in DNA: TGCAGCGTTGAACGGGGGACTAACTATGGCTACACCTTC.

CDR3 bases: TGTGCCAGCAGCAGAGTAGGGGGCTGGCAGCCCCAGCATTTT. Its translation is CASSRVGGWQPQHF. The V and J genes are TRBV27 and TRBJ1-5, with 7 bases matching TRBD1. Germline CDR1 and CDR2: MNHEY and SMNVEV (reference sequence). The CDR3 contains 14 residues. After removal of 6 bases from V and 7 bases from J, the junction contained 9 bases not matched to a gene.

This clone showed up just once. The chain carries TRBV28 and TRBJ2-7; 11 bases align to TRBD1. The CDR3 runs 16 residues. Germline V gives CDR1 MDHEN, CDR2 SYDVKM. V shed 5 bases, J shed 6 bases, and the junction held 12 bases outside the gene matches. The CDR3 is CASSLQPGQGDLEQYF. CDR3 in DNA: TGTGCCAGCAGTCTCCAACCGGGACAGGGGGATCTCGAGCAGTACTTC.

This chain connects TRBV13 to TRBJ2-7; 11 nucleotides match TRBD2. The CDR3 runs 18 residues. Germline V gene data show CDR1 as PRHDT and CDR2 as FYEKMQ (reference sequence). Trimming cost V 5 bases and J 2 bases; bases outside gene matches: 14. The CDR3 region is CASSPTLTSGSFPYEQYF. CDR3 DNA sequence: TGTGCCAGCAGCCCTACACTTACTAGCGGGAGTTTCCCCTACGAGCAGTACTTC. Based on the CDR3 plus reference TRBV13 and TRBJ2-7, the full variable domain is AAGVIQSPRHLIKEKRETATLKCYPIPRHDTVYWYQQGPGQDPQFLISFYEKMQSDKGSIPDRFSAQQFSDYHSELNMSSLELGDSALYFCASSPTLTSGSFPYEQYFGPGTRLTVT.

This chain joins TRBV4-1 and TRBJ2-7; TRBD2 is a possible D gene (6 bases). The length of the CDR3 is 14 residues. The germline V and J ends were trimmed by 5 bases and 13 bases, with 24 bases remaining between them. The germline CDR1 and CDR2 sequences are MGHRA and YSYEKL. The CDR3 loop reads CASSKRDYRDSPYF. The CDR3 nucleotides read TGCGCCAGCAGCAAGAGGGATTACCGGGACTCACCCTACTTC.

The chain couples TRBV5-6 to TRBJ2-4, with D perhaps matching TRBD1 (5 bases). This CDR3 contains 14 residues. Trimming removed 2 bases at V and 1 base at J, with 7 bases between. Germline CDR1 SGHDT, CDR2 YYEEEE. CDR3 protein: CASSLKGAKNIQYF. DNA for the CDR3: TGTGCCAGCAGCTTAAAGGGGGCCAAAAACATTCAGTACTTC.

The genes are TRBV7-6 and TRBJ2-1, with no clear D. Trimming left V 1 base short and J 1 base short, with 5 bases between. The CDR3 covers 14 residues. Germline V lookup: CDR1 SGHVS, CDR2 FNYEAQ. CDR3: CASSLGGSYNEQFF. CDR3 bases: TGTGCCAGCAGCTTAGGCGGTTCCTACAATGAGCAGTTCTTC.

The chain uses TRBV5-1 and TRBJ1-2; TRBD1 matches at 11 bases. Germline CDR1 SGHRS, CDR2 YFSETQ. This CDR3 contains 15 residues. V dropped 4 bases and J dropped 7; count of bases not matched to a gene: 9. CDR3 DNA: TGCGCCAGCAGCCTTCCGGACAGGGGGCAGGTTGGCTACACCTTC. Amino acids: CASSLPDRGQVGYTF.

The rearrangement joins TRBV2 to TRBJ2-7, with unresolved D. In germline, CDR1 is SNHLY, CDR2 FYNNEI. The CDR3 contains 20 residues. V was cut by 7 bases and J by 0 bases, with 31 bases left in between. CDR3 amino acids: CASTTGFLVTPLGHSYEQYF. CDR3 bases: TGTGCCAGCACTACCGGGTTCCTTGTCACCCCGTTGGGTCACTCCTACGAGCAGTACTTC.

This clone was recorded a few times. The chain is built from TRBV7-2 and TRBJ2-2; D is possibly TRBD2 (6 bases). Trimming pared 4 bases from V and 4 bases from J, leaving 13 bases between. The CDR3 is 15 amino acids. Germline-derived CDR1 and CDR2 are SGHTA and FQGNSA. CDR3 protein: CASSSARGGTGELFF. CDR3 DNA sequence: TGTGCCAGCAGCTCCGCAAGGGGAGGCACCGGGGAGCTGTTTTTT.

This chain joins TRBV27 and TRBJ2-3, with TRBD1 identical over 10 bases. Germline V gene data show CDR1 as MNHEY and CDR2 as SMNVEV (reference sequence). This CDR3 has 12 amino acids. The V gene end was trimmed by 1 base and the J gene end by 14 bases; junction bases not matched to a gene: 3. CDR3 protein: CASSLWGQGWYF. CDR3 in DNA: TGTGCCAGCAGTTTATGGGGACAGGGGTGGTATTTT.

The J gene is TRBJ1-1, the V gene TRBV10-3, with TRBD1 matching over 7 bases. CDR1 ENHRY and CDR2 SYGVKD come from the germline V gene. The CDR3 runs to 16 residues. V shed 6 bases, J shed 3 bases, and the junction held 13 bases outside the gene matches. In DNA form, the CDR3 reads TGTGCCATCAGAGAAAATTGGGACAGTGGGTACACTGAAGCTTTCTTT. As protein: CAIRENWDSGYTEAFF.

This clone was counted a few times. CDR3: CASSQAGGPTFTDTQYF. In DNA form, the CDR3 reads TGCGCCAGCAGCCAAGCGGGGGGCCCCACCTTCACAGATACGCAGTATTTT. The gene calls are TRBV4-3 and TRBJ2-3; the D gene is possibly TRBD2 (7 bases). CDR1 LGHNA and CDR2 YSLEER come from the germline V gene. CDR3 length: 17 amino acids. Trimming pared 1 base from V and 2 bases from J, leaving 16 bases between.

The V gene is TRBV30, the J gene TRBJ1-1, with D unclear. This CDR3 has 11 residues. Deletions cut 4 bases from V and 11 bases from J, with 14 bases between. From germline, CDR1 is GTSNPN and CDR2 SVGIG (reference sequence). CDR3 region: CAWTQYGRAFF. CDR3 in DNA: TGTGCCTGGACCCAATACGGCAGGGCTTTCTTT.

J is TRBJ2-1 and V is TRBV19; D is uncertain. The V gene lost 7 bases and the J gene lost 4 bases, with 17 bases spanning the gap. Germline V lookup: CDR1 LNHDA, CDR2 SQIVND (reference sequence). The CDR3 spans 15 residues. The CDR3 DNA is TGTGCCAGTACCACTATAGGTCAGACTTACAATGAGCAGTTCTTC. It encodes CASTTIGQTYNEQFF.

The V call is TRBV18, the J call TRBJ1-2; 7 bases match TRBD1. Germline V gene data show CDR1 as KGHSH and CDR2 as LQKENI. This CDR3 has 13 residues. Trimming removed 3 bases from V and 4 bases from J; junction bases left unmatched: 2. Written as DNA, the CDR3 is TGTGCCAGCTCACCGGGACAGAGCTATGGCTACACCTTC. It is translated as CASSPGQSYGYTF. The full variable domain, completed using reference TRBV18 and TRBJ1-2, is NAGVMQNPRHLVRRRGQEARLRCSPMKGHSHVYWYRQLPEEGLKFMVYLQKENIIDESGMPKERFSAEFPKEGPSILRIQQVVRGDSAAYFCASSPGQSYGYTFGSGTRLTVV.

The chain carries TRBV5-4 and TRBJ1-2; D may be TRBD1 (6 bases). The germline V gene has CDR1 SGHNT and CDR2 YYREEE (reference sequence). V was trimmed by 3 bases and J by 7 bases, leaving 22 bases between them. This CDR3 has 16 residues. The CDR3 nucleotides read TGTGCCAGCAGCTGGGGAACCCTACCCGACAGGTTTGGCTACACCTTC. Protein product: CASSWGTLPDRFGYTF.

CDR3 protein: CASLSLSAYNEQFF. Written as DNA, the CDR3 is TGTGCCAGCCTTTCTTTGTCGGCCTACAATGAGCAGTTCTTC. The chain employs TRBV2 and TRBJ2-1, with unresolved D. Trimming took 8 bases from V and 2 from J, leaving 13 bases between them. This CDR3 is 14 amino acids long. From germline, CDR1 is SNHLY and CDR2 FYNNEI.

The chain joins TRBV2 to TRBJ2-1; D call uncertain. V lost 4 bases, J lost 12 bases, and 10 bases lay in between. CDR1 and CDR2 from the germline V gene are SNHLY and FYNNEI. The CDR3 extends over 11 amino acids. In DNA, the CDR3 is TGTGCCAGCAGTGCCCCGGCGGCGCAGTTCTTC. Translated: CASSAPAAQFF.

This chain connects TRBV5-1 to TRBJ1-6, with 9 bases identical to TRBD1. The germline V gene has CDR1 SGHRS and CDR2 YFSETQ. The CDR3 consists of 16 residues. V shed 0 bases, J shed 8 bases, and the junction held 6 bases outside the gene matches. The CDR3 loop reads CASSLGPGQGDSPLHF. Here the CDR3 DNA reads TGCGCCAGCAGCTTGGGACCGGGACAGGGCGATTCACCCCTCCACTTT.

This sequence joins TRBV27 and TRBJ1-4; D unclear. This CDR3 has 14 residues. V was shortened by 2 bases and J by 6 bases, with 10 bases between the two germline ends. Germline V lookup: CDR1 MNHEY, CDR2 SMNVEV (reference sequence). For the CDR3, the DNA is TGTGCCAGCAGTTTAGGCCAGACATATGAAAAACTGTTTTTT. Translated, it gives CASSLGQTYEKLFF.

The chain uses TRBV30 and TRBJ2-3; possible D gene TRBD2, 6 bases. Germline CDR1 and CDR2: GTSNPN and SVGIG (reference sequence). Trimming pared 7 bases from V and 8 bases from J, leaving 16 bases between. The CDR3 spans 12 residues. CDR3 loop: CASPGQAGTQYF. The CDR3 nucleotides read TGTGCCTCCCCAGGGCAAGCGGGTACGCAGTATTTT.

The gene calls are TRBV19 and TRBJ2-7; D not certain. The CDR3 sequence is 13 residues long. Trimming left V 0 bases short and J 6 bases short, with 9 bases between. The germline V gene has CDR1 LNHDA and CDR2 SQIVND (reference sequence). CDR3 region: CASSIDHTREQYF. The CDR3 DNA sequence: TGTGCCAGTAGTATAGATCACACACGCGAGCAGTACTTC.

The chain combines TRBV29-1 with TRBJ2-2; D is ambiguous. V was pared by 5 bases and J by 2 bases, with 15 bases between. CDR1 SQVTM and CDR2 ANQGSEA come from the germline V gene. The CDR3 has 15 residues. The CDR3 DNA is TGCAGCGTTCCCAATACCGGAGTAAACACCGGGGAGCTGTTTTTT. Translating it yields CSVPNTGVNTGELFF.

In its sample, this clone was seen a few times. The chain joins TRBV30 to TRBJ1-2, with D tentatively TRBD1 (5 bases). The CDR3 is 15 residues long. Trimming pared 0 bases from V and 4 bases from J, leaving 15 bases between. Per the germline V gene, CDR1 is GTSNPN and CDR2 is SVGIG (reference sequence). This chain's CDR3 is CAWSVHRQAIYGYTF. DNA of the CDR3: TGTGCCTGGAGTGTACACAGGCAGGCGATCTATGGCTACACCTTC.

CDR3 sequence (DNA): TGTGCCAGCAGCTTGGCTCCGCGGGAGACCCAGTACTTC. Encoded protein: CASSLAPRETQYF. This chain uses TRBV5-4 with TRBJ2-5; D not resolved. Germline V lookup: CDR1 SGHNT, CDR2 YYREEE (reference sequence). V gave up 0 bases and J gave up 5 bases, with 8 bases separating them. The CDR3 is 13 residues long.

The count of this clone is one. This chain joins TRBV9 and TRBJ1-5; D is possibly TRBD1 (6 bases). Trimming cost V 1 base and J 2 bases, with 10 bases left between them. The CDR3 totals 15 residues. Per the germline V gene, CDR1 is SGDLS and CDR2 is YYNGEE. In nucleotides, the CDR3 is TGTGCCAGCAGCGTAACAGGGAGGGGCAATCAGCCCCAGCATTTT. This translates into CASSVTGRGNQPQHF. Drawing the rest from reference TRBV9 and TRBJ1-5, the complete variable domain is DSGVTQTPKHLITATGQRVTLRCSPRSGDLSVYWYQQSLDQGLQFLIQYYNGEERAKGNILERFSAQQFPDLHSELNLSSLELGDSALYFCASSVTGRGNQPQHFGDGTRLSIL.